These 9 T cell receptor beta chains were sequenced from one sample in a study of T cells in Graves' hyperthyroidism and ophthalmopathy. Researchers amplified the TCR beta CDR3 regions from RNA transcripts. HTBI primers drove first-round RT-PCR of the TCR CDR3. TCRdb independently ran MiXCR on the multiplex PCR reads; one entry per CDR3 protein. Altogether some 560,000 distinct CDR3 sequences are present, approximately 15% being singletons, with the ten largest covering over 11%. Sequences were obtained from blood. All receptors derive from a woman aged 35 to 49 with Graves' hyperthyroidism.

This clonotype was found once. The CDR3 DNA reads as TGTGCCAGCAGCCAAGAAGAGGGACTAGCATCAGATACGCAGTATTTT. It specifies CASSQEEGLASDTQYF. The rearrangement uses TRBV4-2 and TRBJ2-3; TRBD2 matches 9 bases. CDR1 is LGHNA, CDR2 YNFKEQ, per germline. V lost 0 bases to trimming and J lost 4 bases; unmatched junction nucleotides: 5. The CDR3 is 16 residues long.

The J gene is TRBJ1-5, the V gene TRBV6-1; TRBD1 might be the D (5 bases). This CDR3 contains 16 residues. V lost 3 bases and J 5 bases, leaving 17 bases between the germline ends. Germline V gene sequence: CDR1 MNHNS, CDR2 SASEGT. DNA of the CDR3: TGTGCCAGCAGTGACCCTCGGTCCGGGGGGTATCAGCCCCAGCATTTT. Its protein product is CASSDPRSGGYQPQHF.

This clonotype was observed a few times. V gene TRBV27 combines with J gene TRBJ1-5; TRBD1 matches at 7 bases. The germline V gene has CDR1 MNHEY and CDR2 SMNVEV (reference sequence). J lost 2 bases, V lost 5 bases, and 6 bases had no gene match. This CDR3 comprises 15 residues. This CDR3 is CASSRTTGGNQPQHF. CDR3 nucleotides: TGTGCCAGCAGTCGGACTACAGGGGGCAATCAGCCCCAGCATTTT.

This clonotype has a count of ten or more. The rearrangement uses TRBV12-3 or TRBV12-4 and TRBJ1-2; D is uncertain. Deletions cut 3 bases from V and 0 bases from J, with 11 bases between. The CDR3 extends over 15 amino acids. The CDR3 here is CASSFGPVANYGYTF. CDR3 sequence (DNA): TGTGCCAGCAGTTTTGGACCGGTAGCTAACTATGGCTACACCTTC.

About this clonotype itself: This may be a read error: a much more frequent sequence differs by one nucleotide. The V call is TRBV7-8, the J call TRBJ2-2; D is unclear. This CDR3 spans 17 amino acids. The germline CDR1 and CDR2 sequences are SGHVS and FQNEAQ. V was clipped by 1 base and J by 4 bases, with 16 bases between them. CDR3 DNA: TGTGCCAGCAGCTTAGAGTTCGGGTGGGAAGGCACCGGGGAGCTGTTTTTT. This sequence encodes CASSLEFGWEGTGELFF.

This clonotype was counted at least ten times. The J gene is TRBJ2-1, the V gene TRBV7-2; 12 nucleotides line up with TRBD2. After removal of 4 bases from V and 4 bases from J, the junction contained 5 bases not matched to a gene. The CDR3 sequence is 16 residues long. CDR1 and CDR2 from the germline V gene are SGHTA and FQGNSA. The CDR3 DNA follows: TGTGCCAGCAGCTCCCGGACTAGCGGGGATTACAATGAGCAGTTCTTC. It yields the protein CASSSRTSGDYNEQFF.

This clonotype has ten or more counts. The chain links TRBV28 to TRBJ2-7, with 8 bases aligning to TRBD2. After removal of 5 bases from V and 5 bases from J, the junction contained 11 bases not matched to a gene. Germline loops: CDR1 MDHEN, CDR2 SYDVKM. The CDR3 runs to 15 residues. The DNA for the CDR3 is TGTGCCAGCAGTCATCCGAGACTAGCGATCCACGAGCAGTACTTC. This translates into CASSHPRLAIHEQYF. Filled out from reference TRBV28 and TRBJ2-7, the complete variable domain reads DVKVTQSSRYLVKRTGEKVFLECVQDMDHENMFWYRQDPGLGLRLIYFSYDVKMKEKGDIPEGYSVSREKKERFSLILESASTNQTSMYLCASSHPRLAIHEQYFGPGTRLTVT.

Ten or more counts support this clonotype. Here the CDR3 reads CASSLAGTDYGYTF. Here the CDR3 DNA reads TGTGCCAGCAGTTTAGCGGGGACTGACTATGGCTACACCTTC. This chain links TRBV28 with TRBJ1-2, with D possibly TRBD1 on 5 matching bases. Trimming removed 2 bases at V and 3 bases at J, with 10 bases between. The CDR3 has 14 residues. CDR1 is MDHEN, CDR2 SYDVKM, per germline.

This clonotype was counted ten times or more. J is TRBJ2-5 and V is TRBV2, with no clear D. V was cut by 7 bases and J by 0 bases, with 12 bases left in between. The CDR3 has 14 residues. Looked up from germline, CDR1 is SNHLY and CDR2 is FYNNEI. In DNA form, the CDR3 reads TGTGCCAGCAAGGAAAATGGGTACCAAGAGACCCAGTACTTC. Encoded protein: CASKENGYQETQYF.